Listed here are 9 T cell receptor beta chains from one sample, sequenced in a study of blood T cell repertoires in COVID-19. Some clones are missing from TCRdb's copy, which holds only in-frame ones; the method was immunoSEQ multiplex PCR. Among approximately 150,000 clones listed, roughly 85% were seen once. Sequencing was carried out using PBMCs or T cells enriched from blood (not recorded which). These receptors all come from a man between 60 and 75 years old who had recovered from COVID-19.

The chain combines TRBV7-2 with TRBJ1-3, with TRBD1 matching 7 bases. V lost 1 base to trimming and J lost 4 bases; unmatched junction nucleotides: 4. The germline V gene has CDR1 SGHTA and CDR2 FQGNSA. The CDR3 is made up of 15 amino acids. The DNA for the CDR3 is TGTGCCAGCAGCTTAGGGAGGGGGCAAGGAAACACCATATATTTT. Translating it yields CASSLGRGQGNTIYF.

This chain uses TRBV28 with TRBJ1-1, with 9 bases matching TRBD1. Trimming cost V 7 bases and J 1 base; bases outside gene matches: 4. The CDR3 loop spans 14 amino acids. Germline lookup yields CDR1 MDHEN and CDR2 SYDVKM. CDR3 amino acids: CASTLTGGNTEAFF. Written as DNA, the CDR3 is TGTGCCAGCACCTTGACAGGGGGGAACACTGAAGCTTTCTTT.

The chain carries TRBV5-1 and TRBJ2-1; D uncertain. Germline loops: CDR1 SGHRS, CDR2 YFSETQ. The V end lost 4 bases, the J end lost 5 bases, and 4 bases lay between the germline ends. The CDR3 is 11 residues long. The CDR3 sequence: CASSRDNEQFF. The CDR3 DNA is TGCGCCAGCAGCCGGGACAATGAGCAGTTCTTC.

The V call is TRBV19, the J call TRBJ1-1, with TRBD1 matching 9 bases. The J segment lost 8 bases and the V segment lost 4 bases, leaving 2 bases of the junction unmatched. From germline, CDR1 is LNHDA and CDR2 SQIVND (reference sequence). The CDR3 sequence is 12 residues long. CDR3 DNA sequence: TGTGCCAGTAGTACGGGACAGGGAGAAGCTTTCTTT. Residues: CASSTGQGEAFF.

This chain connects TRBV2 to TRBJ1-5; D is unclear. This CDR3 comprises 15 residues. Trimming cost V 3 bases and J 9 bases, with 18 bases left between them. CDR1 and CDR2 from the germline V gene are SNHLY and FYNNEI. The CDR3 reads CASSERLPEMGPQHF. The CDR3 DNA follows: TGTGCCAGCAGTGAGAGGTTGCCGGAGATGGGGCCCCAGCATTTT.

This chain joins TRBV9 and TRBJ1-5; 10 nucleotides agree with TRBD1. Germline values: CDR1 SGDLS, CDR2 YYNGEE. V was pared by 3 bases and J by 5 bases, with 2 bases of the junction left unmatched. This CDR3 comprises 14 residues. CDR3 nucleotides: TGTGCCAGCAGCGAAGGGACAGGGGATCAGCCCCAGCATTTT. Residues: CASSEGTGDQPQHF.

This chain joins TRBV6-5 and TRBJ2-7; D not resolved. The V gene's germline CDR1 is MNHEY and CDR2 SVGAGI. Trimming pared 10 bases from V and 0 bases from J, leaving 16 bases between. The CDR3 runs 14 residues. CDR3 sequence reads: CATRPRLSSYEQYF. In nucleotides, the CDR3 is TGTGCCACCCGCCCTCGTCTGAGCTCCTACGAGCAGTACTTC.

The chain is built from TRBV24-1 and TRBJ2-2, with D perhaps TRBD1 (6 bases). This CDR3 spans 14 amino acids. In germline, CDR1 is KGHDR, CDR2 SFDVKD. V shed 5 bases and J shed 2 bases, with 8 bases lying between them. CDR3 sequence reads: CATSGTDNTGELFF. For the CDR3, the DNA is TGTGCCACCAGTGGGACAGATAACACCGGGGAGCTGTTTTTT.

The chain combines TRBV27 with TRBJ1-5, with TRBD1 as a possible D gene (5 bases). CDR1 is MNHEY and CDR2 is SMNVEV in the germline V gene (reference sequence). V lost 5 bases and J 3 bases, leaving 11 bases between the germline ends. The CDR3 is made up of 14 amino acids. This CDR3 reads CASSTTGSNQPQHF. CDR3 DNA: TGTGCCAGCAGTACTACAGGTTCCAATCAGCCCCAGCATTTT.